The T cell receptor (beta chain) described here comes from a study of blood T cell repertoires in COVID-19. Study-level information: Samples taken during acute and convalescent COVID-19 were collected in the United States, Italy and Spain. PBMCs, B-cell-depleted T cells, or T cells were the source of the cDNA or gDNA that made up the material.

The germline CDR1 and CDR2 sequences are SNHLY and FYNNEI. This CDR3 comprises 14 residues. V was pared by 5 bases and J by 6 bases, with 15 bases between. Authors' data handling: Estimated nucleated cell counts came from reference gene primer amplification. TCRdb's copy holds only in-frame clones and misses some; the assay was immunoSEQ multiplex PCR. D and trimming come from the DNA, and the V and J calls and clone size come from that table. The sample comprises about 240,000 clones, just under 85% of which are singletons, and less than 4.5% rests with the top ten. The sequencing sample was made of peripheral blood. The gene calls are TRBV2 and TRBJ2-3; TRBD2 is a possible D gene (7 bases). This sequence was found in a man aged 50-60 years with acute or convalescent COVID-19. CDR3 in amino acids: CASSRGGAGDTQYF. The CDR3, as DNA: TGTGCCAGCAGTCGCGGGGGCGCAGGGGATACGCAGTATTTT. The complete variable domain, with remaining parts taken from reference TRBV2 and TRBJ2-3, reads EPEVTQTPSHQVTQMGQEVILRCVPISNHLYFYWYRQILGQKVEFLVSFYNNEISEKSEIFDDQFSVERPDGSNFTLKIRSTKLEDSAMYFCASSRGGAGDTQYFGPGTRLTVL.